These 21 T cell receptor beta chains originate from one sample sequenced in a study of shared clonotypes between healthy human individuals. Assay: immunoSEQ multiplex PCR; the TCRdb copy retains only in-frame clones and omits some. There are roughly 2,500,000 clones in the sample; roughly 93% occur only once, and approximately 0.37% lies in the top ten. The specimen sequenced was naive CD4+ T cells from PBMCs. Subset described: CD45RA+ positively selected. The source of these receptors is a man aged 18 to 30 in good health. Some clones in this sample may be carry-over from other donors' samples.

This chain links TRBV6-1 with TRBJ2-7; no clear D gene. From germline, CDR1 is MNHNS and CDR2 SASEGT. The CDR3 covers 14 residues. With 0 bases removed from V and 12 bases from J, the gap between germline ends came to 18 bases. The CDR3, as DNA: TGTGCCAGCAGTGAAGCCAATTTCGGTATAGTTCTGTACTTC. This encodes CASSEANFGIVLYF.

CDR3 region: CAWSELGDEQYF. The CDR3 nucleotides read TGTGCCTGGAGTGAACTAGGGGACGAGCAGTACTTC. This chain uses TRBV30 with TRBJ2-7; possibly TRBD1 or TRBD2 for D (5 bases each). V was clipped by 1 base and J by 5 bases, with 9 bases between them. The CDR3 is 12 amino acids. Germline values: CDR1 GTSNPN, CDR2 SVGIG (reference sequence).

V and J are TRBV28 and TRBJ2-7, with 7 bases identical to TRBD2. V gave up 3 bases and J gave up 5 bases; unmatched junction bases: 7. Per the germline V gene, CDR1 is MDHEN and CDR2 is SYDVKM. The CDR3 sequence is 14 residues long. CDR3 coding DNA: TGTGCCAGCAGTTTGGGGGGGAGAATCAACGAGCAGTACTTC. This codes for CASSLGGRINEQYF.

The chain combines TRBV6-6 with TRBJ2-2; D is tentatively TRBD1 or TRBD2 (5 bases each). The CDR3 runs 13 residues. In germline, CDR1 is MNHNY, CDR2 SVGAGI (reference sequence). The V end lost 7 bases, the J end lost 6 bases, and 12 bases lay between the germline ends. The CDR3 reads CASKMVGPGELFF. CDR3 DNA: TGTGCCAGCAAAATGGTGGGACCCGGGGAGCTGTTTTTT.

This clone occurred once. The CDR3 DNA follows: TGCGCCAGCAGCACCGACGGCGGGAGTGGGCTAGAGCAGTACTTC. As protein: CASSTDGGSGLEQYF. V gene TRBV5-1 combines with J gene TRBJ2-7, with 7 bases aligning to TRBD2. Trimming took 4 bases from V and 7 from J; bases not matched to a gene: 14. Germline V CDR1 and CDR2: SGHRS, YFSETQ. CDR3 length: 15 amino acids.

V usage is TRBV11-2 and J usage is TRBJ1-4, with D unresolved. V was cut by 5 bases and J by 5 bases, with 9 bases left in between. Germline V gene lookup returns CDR1 SGHAT and CDR2 FQNNGV. CDR3 length: 13 amino acids. DNA of the CDR3: TGTGCCAGCAGCCCCGGCCTCAATGAAAAACTGTTTTTT. The encoded protein is CASSPGLNEKLFF.

This clone was seen a single time. The V and J genes are TRBV28 and TRBJ2-5; D is tentatively TRBD1 or TRBD2 (5 bases each). Germline V gene sequence: CDR1 MDHEN, CDR2 SYDVKM. CDR3 length equals 16 residues. V shed 8 bases and J shed 2 bases, with 21 bases lying between them. CDR3 nucleotides: TGTGCCAGCTGTTCTCTATGGGGGAGAGGACAAGAGACCCAGTACTTC. This translates into CASCSLWGRGQETQYF.

With respect to this clone: Other DNA sequences within the sample encode an identical CDR3. This chain connects TRBV7-3 to TRBJ2-3; 8 bases line up with TRBD2. CDR3 length: 16 amino acids. Germline-derived CDR1 and CDR2 are SGHTA and FQGTGA. The trim removed 1 base at V and 3 bases at J, leaving 6 bases unmatched. The CDR3 sequence is CASSLRPAGGTDTQYF. In DNA form, the CDR3 reads TGTGCCAGCAGCTTAAGACCGGCGGGAGGTACAGATACGCAGTATTTT.

The rearrangement joins TRBV7-3 to TRBJ2-1; D is unresolved. The germline gives CDR1 SGHTA, CDR2 FQGTGA. This CDR3 contains 16 residues. The ends were cut back, 2 bases at V and 8 bases at J, with 19 bases in the middle. In DNA form, the CDR3 reads TGTGCCAGCAGCTTATTAGGTTTTGGGCCCACGGATGAGCAGTTCTTC. Encoded protein: CASSLLGFGPTDEQFF. Complete variable domain (other parts from reference TRBV7-3 and TRBJ2-1): GAGVSQTPSNKVTEKGKYVELRCDPISGHTALYWYRQSLGQGPEFLIYFQGTGAADDSGLPNDRFFAVRPEGSVSTLKIQRTERGDSAVYLCASSLLGFGPTDEQFFGPGTRLTVL.

The genes are TRBV6-6 and TRBJ2-1; 7 bases align to TRBD2. This CDR3 contains 13 residues. V shed 7 bases, J shed 7 bases, and the junction held 7 bases outside the gene matches. Germline CDR1 reads MNHNY; CDR2 reads SVGAGI (reference sequence). CDR3 in amino acids: CASKRLAENEQFF. CDR3 nucleotides: TGTGCCAGCAAACGGCTAGCGGAGAATGAGCAGTTCTTC.

This sequence joins TRBV10-3 and TRBJ1-4; possibly TRBD1 for D (6 bases). The CDR3 runs to 15 residues. Germline-derived CDR1 and CDR2 are ENHRY and SYGVKD. The V gene lost 9 bases and the J gene lost 0 bases, with 14 bases spanning the gap. In nucleotides, the CDR3 is TGTGCCATTGGAGGGGGTCCCTCAACTAATGAAAAACTGTTTTTT. This encodes CAIGGGPSTNEKLFF.

The rearrangement joins TRBV25-1 to TRBJ2-2, with a weak D call TRBD2 (6 bases). Germline V gene data show CDR1 as MGHDK and CDR2 as SYGVNS. The V and J ends lost 8 bases and 0 bases respectively, with 16 bases between them. The CDR3 spans 16 residues. CDR3 nucleotide sequence: TGTGCCAGCTCGAAGCCGACTAGTCCGAACACCGGGGAGCTGTTTTTT. Its protein product is CASSKPTSPNTGELFF.

In regard to this clone: Distinct nucleotide sequences in the sample also encode this CDR3. The chain has TRBV5-1 and TRBJ2-3, with 7 bases matching TRBD1. From germline, CDR1 is SGHRS and CDR2 YFSETQ. Losses at the gene ends were 3 bases for V and 0 bases for J; bases not matched to a gene: 4. The CDR3 contains 15 residues. The DNA for the CDR3 is TGCGCCAGCAGCTCGAGGGGGCCTAGCACAGATACGCAGTATTTT. This codes for CASSSRGPSTDTQYF.

The gene calls are TRBV4-1 and TRBJ2-7; no clear D gene. The CDR3 spans 13 residues. V lost 4 bases and J 3 bases, leaving 10 bases between the germline ends. The V gene's germline CDR1 is MGHRA and CDR2 YSYEKL. The chain's CDR3 is CASSRRTDYEQYF. The CDR3 region has the DNA TGCGCCAGCAGCCGTAGGACGGACTACGAGCAGTACTTC.

The chain has TRBV15 and TRBJ1-2; 7 nucleotides line up with TRBD1. The V and J ends lost 0 bases and 1 base, in that order; junction bases with no gene match: 5. The germline V gene encodes CDR1 LNHNV and CDR2 YYDKDF (reference sequence). There are 16 residues in the CDR3. For the CDR3, the DNA is TGTGCCACCAGCAGAGATAAGGGACAGATTAACTATGGCTACACCTTC. Residues: CATSRDKGQINYGYTF.

The chain carries TRBV28 and TRBJ1-2, with TRBD1 as a possible D gene (6 bases). V dropped 9 bases and J dropped 8 bases, with 22 bases sitting between them. The CDR3 totals 14 residues. Germline V gene sequence: CDR1 MDHEN, CDR2 SYDVKM. The DNA for the CDR3 is TGTGCCAGAAAGAAACCGACAGGTTGGGGCGGCTACACCTTC. Translation: CARKKPTGWGGYTF.

The CDR3 nucleotides are TGTGCCTGGACCTCGCCGACAGGGGAGGCCAAAAACATTCAGTACTTC. It encodes CAWTSPTGEAKNIQYF. This rearrangement joins TRBV30 to TRBJ2-4; TRBD1 aligns across 8 bases. Germline CDR1 GTSNPN, CDR2 SVGIG (reference sequence). The CDR3 is 16 amino acids. V lost 4 bases and J lost 1; bases outside the gene matches: 9.

The genes are TRBV28 and TRBJ2-6, with a weak D call TRBD1 (5 bases). Trimming shortened V by 3 bases and J by 3 bases, and 9 bases separated the two germline ends. Germline V CDR1 and CDR2: MDHEN, SYDVKM. The CDR3 consists of 15 residues. The CDR3 sequence is CASSFPQGGANVLTF. The CDR3 DNA reads TGTGCCAGCAGTTTCCCGCAGGGTGGGGCCAACGTCCTGACTTTC.

This clone has just one count. J is TRBJ2-1 and V is TRBV12-5; 9 bases fit TRBD2. V shed 4 bases and J 4 bases; nucleotides not matched to a gene: 14. CDR1 LGHNT and CDR2 FRNRAP come from the germline V gene. The length of the CDR3 is 18 residues. The DNA for the CDR3 is TGTGCTAGTGGTTGGACCCTGACCCAGCGGGAGGCATACAATGAGCAGTTCTTC. Translating gives CASGWTLTQREAYNEQFF. Filled out from reference TRBV12-5 and TRBJ2-1, the complete variable domain reads DARVTQTPRHKVTEMGQEVTMRCQPILGHNTVFWYRQTMMQGLELLAYFRNRAPLDDSGMPKDRFSAEMPDATLATLKIQPSEPRDSAVYFCASGWTLTQREAYNEQFFGPGTRLTVL.

This chain joins TRBV28 and TRBJ1-3; 7 bases are a match to TRBD1. The CDR3 is 17 amino acids. CDR1 and CDR2 from the germline V gene are MDHEN and SYDVKM. V shed 5 bases, J shed 0 bases, and the junction held 10 bases outside the gene matches. In DNA, the CDR3 is TGTGCCAGCAGTCCCTCACCGGGACAGTACTCTGGAAACACCATATATTTT. It is translated as CASSPSPGQYSGNTIYF.

The rearrangement links TRBV28 to TRBJ2-7, with D possibly matching TRBD1 (7 bases). V was cut by 7 bases and J by 3 bases, with 19 bases left in between. Germline loops: CDR1 MDHEN, CDR2 SYDVKM. There are 15 residues in the CDR3. The CDR3 DNA is TGTGCCAGCACCCCAGGGGGGCCTCCAAACTACGAGCAGTACTTC. Amino acid sequence: CASTPGGPPNYEQYF.